This T cell receptor (beta chain) was captured by sequencing in a study of blood T cell repertoires in COVID-19. Study at large: Acute and convalescent COVID-19 specimens originated in the United States, Italy and Spain. Sources were T cells, B-cell-depleted T cells, or PBMCs; the material itself was cDNA or gDNA.

Authors' analysis steps: The assay estimated nucleated cells by amplifying reference gene primers. Clones were sequenced by immunoSEQ multiplex PCR, and TCRdb holds only the in-frame ones, with some missing. V, J and clone size reflect that table, while D and trimming were determined from the DNA. In the table there are more than 200,000 clones, 85% to 90% of which are singletons. Material: peripheral blood. The clonotype was recovered from a man aged 45-65 years with acute or convalescent COVID-19.

The CDR3 sequence: CASMINPQGGSPLHF. CDR3 in DNA: TGTGCCAGCATGATAAACCCACAAGGGGGTTCACCCCTCCACTTT. This rearrangement joins TRBV6-5 to TRBJ1-6, with a tentative D call TRBD1 (6 bases). CDR3 size: 15 residues. The V end lost 7 bases, the J end lost 9 bases, and 19 bases lay between the germline ends. Germline V gene sequence: CDR1 MNHEY, CDR2 SVGAGI.